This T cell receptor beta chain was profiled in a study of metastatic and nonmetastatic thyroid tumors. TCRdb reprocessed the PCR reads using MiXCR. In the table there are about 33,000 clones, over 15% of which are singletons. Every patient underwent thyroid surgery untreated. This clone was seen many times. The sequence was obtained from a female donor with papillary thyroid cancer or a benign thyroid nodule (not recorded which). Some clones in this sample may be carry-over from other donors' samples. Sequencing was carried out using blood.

In nucleotides, the CDR3 is TGTGCCAGCATAAAGGGGGGGCGGGATAGCAATCAGCCCCAGCATTTT. Protein product: CASIKGGRDSNQPQHF. V usage is TRBV9 and J usage is TRBJ1-5; a possible D gene is TRBD1 (6 bases). This CDR3 region has 16 residues. The V end lost 6 bases, the J end lost 0 bases, and 16 bases lay between the germline ends. Per the germline V gene, CDR1 is SGDLS and CDR2 is YYNGEE.